Described below is a single T cell receptor beta chain sequence and its context. Time point of the sample: baseline, week 1 (first vaccination visit). Treatment reported: pre-vaccination baseline after standard-of-care therapy. This sample was taken from a study of a mutant IDH1 vaccine in newly diagnosed glioma. Trimming removed 6 bases at V and 3 bases at J, with 6 bases between. The CDR3 has 11 residues. Germline V lookup: CDR1 MNHNY, CDR2 SVGAGI (reference sequence). This table comes from immunoSEQ multiplex PCR, and its TCRdb copy is limited to in-frame clones, with some not included. The table has under 35,000 clones, almost 85% seen once; the top ten hold approximately 19%.

This TCR was recovered from a man aged 25 to 45 with glioma. V and J are TRBV6-6 and TRBJ2-7; D is unresolved. This specimen consisted of PBMCs, obtained from a glioma patient treated with radiotherapy, temozolomide or both. The CDR3 reads CASRENYEQYF. The CDR3 coding sequence is TGTGCCAGCAGGGAAAACTACGAGCAGTACTTC.